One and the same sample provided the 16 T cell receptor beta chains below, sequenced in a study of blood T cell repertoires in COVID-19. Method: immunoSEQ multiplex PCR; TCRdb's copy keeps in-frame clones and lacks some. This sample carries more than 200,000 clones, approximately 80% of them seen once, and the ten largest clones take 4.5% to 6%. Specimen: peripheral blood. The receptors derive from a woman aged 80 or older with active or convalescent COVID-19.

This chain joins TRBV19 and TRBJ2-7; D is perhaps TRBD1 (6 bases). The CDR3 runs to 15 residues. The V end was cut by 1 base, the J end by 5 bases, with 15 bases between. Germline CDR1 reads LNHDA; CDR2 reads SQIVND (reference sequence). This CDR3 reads CASSIGQGPGDEQYF. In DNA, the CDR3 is TGTGCCAGTAGTATAGGTCAGGGGCCAGGGGACGAGCAGTACTTC. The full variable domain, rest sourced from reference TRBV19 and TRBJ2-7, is DGGITQSPKYLFRKEGQNVTLSCEQNLNHDAMYWYRQDPGQGLRLIYYSQIVNDFQKGDIAEGYSVSREKKESFPLTVTSAQKNPTAFYLCASSIGQGPGDEQYFGPGTRLTVT.

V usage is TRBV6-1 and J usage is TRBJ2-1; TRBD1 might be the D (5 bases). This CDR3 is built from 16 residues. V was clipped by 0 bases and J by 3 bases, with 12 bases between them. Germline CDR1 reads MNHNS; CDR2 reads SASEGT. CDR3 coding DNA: TGTGCCAGCAGTGAAGCGGGGCTGATCCTCTACAATGAGCAGTTCTTC. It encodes CASSEAGLILYNEQFF.

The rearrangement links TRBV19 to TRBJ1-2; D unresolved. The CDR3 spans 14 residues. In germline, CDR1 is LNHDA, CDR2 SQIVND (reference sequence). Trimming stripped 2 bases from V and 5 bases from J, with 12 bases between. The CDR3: CASSINAVHYGYTF. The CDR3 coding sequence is TGTGCCAGTAGTATAAATGCGGTCCATTATGGCTACACCTTC.

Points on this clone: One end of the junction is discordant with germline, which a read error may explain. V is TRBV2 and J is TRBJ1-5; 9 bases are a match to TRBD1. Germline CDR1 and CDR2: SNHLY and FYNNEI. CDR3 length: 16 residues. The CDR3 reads CASSTRTGGGNLPQHF. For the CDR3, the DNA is TGTGCCAGCAGTACCCGCACAGGGGGCGGAAATCTGCCCCAGCATTTT. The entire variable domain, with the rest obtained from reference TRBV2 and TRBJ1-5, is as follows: EPEVTQTPSHQVTQMGQEVILRCVPISNHLYFYWYRQILGQKVEFLVSFYNNEISEKSEIFDDQFSVERPDGSNFTLKIRSTKLEDSAMYFCASSTRTGGGNLPQHFGDGTRLSIL.

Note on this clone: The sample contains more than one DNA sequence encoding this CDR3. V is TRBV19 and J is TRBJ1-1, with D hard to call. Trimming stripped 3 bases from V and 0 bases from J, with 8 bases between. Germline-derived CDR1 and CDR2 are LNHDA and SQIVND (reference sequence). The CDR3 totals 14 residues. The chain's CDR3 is CASSMGRMNTEAFF. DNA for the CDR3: TGTGCCAGTAGTATGGGCAGGATGAACACTGAAGCTTTCTTT.

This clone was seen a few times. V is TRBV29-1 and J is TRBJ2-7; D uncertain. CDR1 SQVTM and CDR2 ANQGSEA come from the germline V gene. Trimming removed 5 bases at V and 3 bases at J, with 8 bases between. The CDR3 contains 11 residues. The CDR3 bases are TGCAGCGTTTACAGAAACTACGAGCAGTACTTC. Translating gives CSVYRNYEQYF.

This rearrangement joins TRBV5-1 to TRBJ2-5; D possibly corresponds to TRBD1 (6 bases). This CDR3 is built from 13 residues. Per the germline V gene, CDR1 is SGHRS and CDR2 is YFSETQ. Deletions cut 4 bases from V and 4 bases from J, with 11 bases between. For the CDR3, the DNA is TGCGCCAGCAGCCAGGGACACACAGAGACCCAGTACTTC. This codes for CASSQGHTETQYF.

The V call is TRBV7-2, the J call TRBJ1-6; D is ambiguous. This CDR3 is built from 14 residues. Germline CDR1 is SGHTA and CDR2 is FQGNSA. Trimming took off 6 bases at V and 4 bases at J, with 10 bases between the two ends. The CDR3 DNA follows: TGTGCCAGCAGTCGTCAGGTTTATAATTCACCCCTCCACTTT. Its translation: CASSRQVYNSPLHF.

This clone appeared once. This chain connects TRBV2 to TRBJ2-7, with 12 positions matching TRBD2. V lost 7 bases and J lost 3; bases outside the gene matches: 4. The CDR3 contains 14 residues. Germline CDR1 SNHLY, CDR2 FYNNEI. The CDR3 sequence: CASTASGGGYEQYF. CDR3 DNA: TGTGCCAGCACCGCTAGCGGGGGGGGCTACGAGCAGTACTTC.

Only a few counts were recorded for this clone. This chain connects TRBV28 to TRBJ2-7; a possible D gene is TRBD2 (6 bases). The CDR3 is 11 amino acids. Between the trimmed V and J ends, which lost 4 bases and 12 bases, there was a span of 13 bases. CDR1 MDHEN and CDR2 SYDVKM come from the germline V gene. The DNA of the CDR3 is TGTGCCAGCAGTTCGAACCGGGGGTGGTACTTC. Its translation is CASSSNRGWYF.

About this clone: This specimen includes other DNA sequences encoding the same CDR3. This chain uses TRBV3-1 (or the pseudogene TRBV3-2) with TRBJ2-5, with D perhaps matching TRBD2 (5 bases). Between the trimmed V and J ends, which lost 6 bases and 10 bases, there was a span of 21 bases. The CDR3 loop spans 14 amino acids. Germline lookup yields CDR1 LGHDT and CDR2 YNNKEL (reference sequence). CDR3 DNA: TGTGCCAGCAGAGCTGAAGGAGGTATGAACGACCAGTACTTC. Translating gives CASRAEGGMNDQYF.

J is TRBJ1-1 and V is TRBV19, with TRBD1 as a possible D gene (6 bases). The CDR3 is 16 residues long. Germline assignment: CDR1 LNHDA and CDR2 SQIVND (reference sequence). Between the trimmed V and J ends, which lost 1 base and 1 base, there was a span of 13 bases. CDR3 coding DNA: TGTGCCAGTAGTATAGGACAGGTAATCCAGAACACTGAAGCTTTCTTT. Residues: CASSIGQVIQNTEAFF.

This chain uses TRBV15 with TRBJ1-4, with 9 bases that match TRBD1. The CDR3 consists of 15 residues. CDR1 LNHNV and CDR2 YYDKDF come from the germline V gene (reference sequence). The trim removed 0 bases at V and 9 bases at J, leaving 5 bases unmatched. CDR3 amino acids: CATSRDPGTGQKLFF. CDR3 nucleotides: TGTGCCACCAGCAGAGATCCCGGGACAGGGCAAAAACTGTTTTTT.

The CDR3 is CAWSSILGNTIYF. In nucleotides, the CDR3 is TGTGCCTGGAGTAGCATCTTGGGAAACACCATATATTTT. The genes are TRBV30 and TRBJ1-3; no definite D call. CDR1 is GTSNPN, CDR2 SVGIG, per germline (reference sequence). Trimming left V 2 bases short and J 4 bases short, with 9 bases between. The CDR3 has 13 amino acids.

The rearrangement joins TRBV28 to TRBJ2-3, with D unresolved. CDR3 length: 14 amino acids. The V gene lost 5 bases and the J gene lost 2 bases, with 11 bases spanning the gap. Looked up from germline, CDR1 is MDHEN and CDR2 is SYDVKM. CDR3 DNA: TGTGCCAGCAGTCGACTTAGCAACACAGATACGCAGTATTTT. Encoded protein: CASSRLSNTDTQYF.

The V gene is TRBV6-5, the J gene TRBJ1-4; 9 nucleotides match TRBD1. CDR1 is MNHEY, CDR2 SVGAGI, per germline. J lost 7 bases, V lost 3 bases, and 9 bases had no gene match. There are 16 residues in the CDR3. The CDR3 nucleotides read TGTGCCAGCAGTTATCGGTACAGGGGGCTAGGTGAAAAACTGTTTTTT. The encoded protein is CASSYRYRGLGEKLFF.